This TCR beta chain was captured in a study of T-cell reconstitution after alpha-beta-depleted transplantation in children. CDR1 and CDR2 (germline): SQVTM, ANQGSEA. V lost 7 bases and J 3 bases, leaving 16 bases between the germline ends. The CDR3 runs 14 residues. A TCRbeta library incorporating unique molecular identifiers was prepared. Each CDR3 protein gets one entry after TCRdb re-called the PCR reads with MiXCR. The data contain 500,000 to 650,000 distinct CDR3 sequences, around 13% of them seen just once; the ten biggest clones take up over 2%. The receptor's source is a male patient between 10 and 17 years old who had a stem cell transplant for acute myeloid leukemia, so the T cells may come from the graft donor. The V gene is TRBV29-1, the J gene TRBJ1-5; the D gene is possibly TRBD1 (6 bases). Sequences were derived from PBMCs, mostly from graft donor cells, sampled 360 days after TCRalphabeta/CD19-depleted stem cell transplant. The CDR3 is CSAYGGADNQPQHF. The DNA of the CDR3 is TGCAGCGCGTACGGGGGGGCCGACAATCAGCCCCAGCATTTT.